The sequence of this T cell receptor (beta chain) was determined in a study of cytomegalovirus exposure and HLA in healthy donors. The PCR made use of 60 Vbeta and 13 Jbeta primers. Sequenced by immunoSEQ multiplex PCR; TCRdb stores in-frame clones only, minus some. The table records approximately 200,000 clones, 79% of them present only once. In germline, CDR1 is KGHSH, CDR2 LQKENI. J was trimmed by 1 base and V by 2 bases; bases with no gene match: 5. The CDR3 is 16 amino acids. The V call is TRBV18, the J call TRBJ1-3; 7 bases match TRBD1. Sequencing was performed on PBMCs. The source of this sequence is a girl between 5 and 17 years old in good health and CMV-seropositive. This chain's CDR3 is CASSPAGQLSGNTIYF. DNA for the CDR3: TGTGCCAGCTCACCAGCGGGACAGCTATCTGGAAACACCATATATTTT.